This T cell receptor beta chain originates from a study of T cell responses to AZD1222 COVID-19 vaccine. Overall study findings and caveats: The donors showed a predominance of white British ancestry and of females, with possible underestimation of clonal diversity. Spike-specific TCR breadth rose after two AZD1222 doses, and depth rose as well.

Germline V CDR1 and CDR2: PRHDT, FYEKMQ (reference sequence). There are 15 residues in the CDR3. Trimming cost V 1 base and J 5 bases, with 14 bases left between them. Sequenced by immunoSEQ multiplex PCR; TCRdb stores in-frame clones only, minus some. Here the sample spans 35,000 to 45,000 clones, 60% to 85% being singletons. With respect to this clone: Antigen: not known.

The sequence was collected from an adult in good health. The chain combines TRBV13 with TRBJ2-5, with D possibly matching TRBD2 (6 bases). Sample: peripheral blood, taken on day 0 of AZD1222 vaccination. The CDR3 DNA is TGTGCCAGCAGCTTAGTTCCGGGGAGGATGGAGACCCAGTACTTC. It yields the protein CASSLVPGRMETQYF.